Given below is one TCR beta chain in context. Antigen specificity is unknown. The data were produced by immunoSEQ multiplex PCR, yet TCRdb's version contains in-frame clones alone and is incomplete. Found here are approximately 15,000 clones, less than 90% of them singletons; the top ten hold around 25%. This record comes from a study of PD-1 blockade in classical Hodgkin lymphoma. Whole-study context: Each patient was given nivolumab 3 mg/kg through a vein every 2 weeks.

Trimming took 7 bases from V and 4 from J, leaving 16 bases between them. Germline values: CDR1 SGHTA, CDR2 FQGNSA. This CDR3 region has 15 residues. Study-level results: It was among complete responders that baseline diversity resembled that of newly diagnosed patients.

All patients experienced relapse after autologous stem cell transplantation, and brentuximab vedotin exposure was variable. Complete response, partial response or progressive disease constituted the best response categories observed. This rearrangement joins TRBV7-2 to TRBJ2-2, with D unresolved. Specimen: peripheral blood mononuclear cells (PBMCs), collected at baseline. The TCR originated in a human donor with classical Hodgkin lymphoma. The CDR3, as DNA: TGTGCCAGCACTACCGTCTCGCTGGGCACCGGGGAGCTGTTTTTT. Protein sequence: CASTTVSLGTGELFF.